These 29 T cell receptor beta chains originate from one sample sequenced in a study of T cell repertoires in cytomegalovirus infection. TCRdb re-derived calls from the reads in MiXCR, one entry per CDR3 protein. Here the sample spans a few hundred thousand distinct CDR3 sequences, about 17% being singletons. The specimen sequenced was CD8+ T cells from PBMCs. Every receptor here comes from a human donor in good health (CMV status not recorded). Some clones in this sample may be carry-over from other donors' samples.

This clonotype came up many times. J is TRBJ1-6 and V is TRBV7-2; D uncertain. This CDR3 is 13 amino acids long. Germline CDR1 SGHTA, CDR2 FQGNSA. Trimming pared 1 base from V and 12 bases from J, leaving 10 bases between. CDR3 coding DNA: TGTGCCAGCAGCTTAGTTGACCCGGGACCCCTCCACTTT. Translating gives CASSLVDPGPLHF.

This clonotype was observed many times. The chain recombines TRBV6-5 with TRBJ2-1, with D possibly being TRBD2 (5 bases). Per germline, CDR1 MNHEY and CDR2 SVGAGI. The CDR3 extends over 15 amino acids. V gave up 0 bases and J gave up 0 bases, with 6 bases separating them. The CDR3 DNA sequence: TGTGCCAGCAGTTACTCTAGCGACTCCTACAATGAGCAGTTCTTC. It encodes CASSYSSDSYNEQFF.

Only a few counts were recorded for this clonotype. The chain employs TRBV20-1 and TRBJ1-5, with 7 bases identical to TRBD1. Germline lookup yields CDR1 DFQATT and CDR2 SNEGSKA (reference sequence). V gave up 1 base and J gave up 2 bases; unmatched junction bases: 2. The CDR3 extends over 14 amino acids. CDR3 coding DNA: TGCAGTGCTAGAGCAGGGGGAGGCAATCAGCCCCAGCATTTT. It encodes CSARAGGGNQPQHF.

At least ten counts were recorded for this clonotype. V gene TRBV28 combines with J gene TRBJ2-5; 7 nucleotides line up with TRBD1. The germline V gene has CDR1 MDHEN and CDR2 SYDVKM. Trimming removed 6 bases from V and 5 bases from J; junction bases left unmatched: 9. The CDR3 has 14 amino acids. This CDR3 reads CASSSSRGFETQYF. The CDR3 bases are TGTGCCAGCAGCTCCTCCAGGGGGTTCGAGACCCAGTACTTC.

The sample holds a few counts of this clonotype. The rearrangement uses TRBV4-2 and TRBJ2-5; the match to TRBD2 covers 16 bases. The CDR3 spans 17 residues. Germline V gene data show CDR1 as LGHNA and CDR2 as YNFKEQ. V lost 1 base to trimming and J lost 5 bases; unmatched junction nucleotides: 4. Written as DNA, the CDR3 is TGTGCCAGCAGCCAAGCCGGGACTAGCGGGGGGGCGGAGACCCAGTACTTC. It encodes CASSQAGTSGGAETQYF.

CDR3 DNA: TGTGCCAGCAGCTGGACAGGATTGAACACTGAAGCTTTCTTT. Protein product: CASSWTGLNTEAFF. This sequence joins TRBV12-3 or TRBV12-4 and TRBJ1-1; the match to TRBD1 covers 7 bases. The CDR3 has 14 residues. V was clipped by 6 bases and J by 0 bases; unmatched bases: 4.

This clonotype was found many times. DNA for the CDR3: TGTGCCAGCAGCTTACCACGGCCTGCGAACACCGGGGAGCTGTTTTTT. Protein: CASSLPRPANTGELFF. This chain connects TRBV7-9 to TRBJ2-2; no firm D call. This CDR3 comprises 16 residues. In germline, CDR1 is SEHNR, CDR2 FQNEAQ (reference sequence). V was trimmed by 2 bases and J by 0 bases, leaving 10 bases between them.

The V and J genes are TRBV12-3 or TRBV12-4 and TRBJ1-5; tentatively, D is TRBD1 (5 bases). The CDR3 is made up of 20 amino acids. V was clipped by 3 bases and J by 3 bases, with 27 bases between them. CDR3 nucleotide sequence: TGTGCCAGCAGTTTTCGTACAGAGGCCTCAGGGAGTACGGACAATCAGCCCCAGCATTTT. Amino acid sequence: CASSFRTEASGSTDNQPQHF.

There are many counts of this clonotype. The V and J genes are TRBV12-3 or TRBV12-4 and TRBJ2-2; no clear D gene. The CDR3 is 12 amino acids. V was pared by 6 bases and J by 4 bases, with 6 bases between. The CDR3 bases are TGTGCCAGCAGCTGGGGCACCGGGGAGCTGTTTTTT. Translation gives CASSWGTGELFF.

This clonotype was observed a few times. A much bigger clone sits one base away, suggesting this may be a read error. The CDR3: CTSSLDLTGQLTYEQYF. DNA for the CDR3: TGTACCAGCAGCCTAGATCTGACGGGACAGCTTACCTACGAGCAGTACTTC. V is TRBV11-2 and J is TRBJ2-7; 7 bases fit TRBD1. Germline V CDR1 and CDR2: SGHAT, FQNNGV. The CDR3 is 17 amino acids. Together with reference TRBV11-2 and TRBJ2-7, the CDR3 gives the full variable domain: EAGVAQSPRYKIIEKRQSVAFWCNPISGHATLYWYQQILGQGPKLLIQFQNNGVVDDSQLPKDRFSAERLKGVDSTLKIQPAKLEDSAVYLCTSSLDLTGQLTYEQYFGPGTRLTVT.

J is TRBJ2-1 and V is TRBV29-1, with 7 bases matching TRBD1. Trimming cost V 0 bases and J 8 bases; bases outside gene matches: 10. Germline values: CDR1 SQVTM, CDR2 ANQGSEA. CDR3 length: 15 residues. CDR3 loop: CSVEEGQIPLDEQFF. DNA of the CDR3: TGCAGCGTTGAAGAGGGACAGATCCCCTTAGATGAGCAGTTCTTC.

This clonotype was detected only a few times. The chain uses TRBV7-9 and TRBJ2-5; no reliable D call. The CDR3 consists of 12 residues. CDR1 and CDR2 from the germline V gene are SEHNR and FQNEAQ (reference sequence). Trimming pared 8 bases from V and 4 bases from J, leaving 11 bases between. CDR3 sequence: CASFKSAETQYF. DNA for the CDR3: TGTGCCAGCTTTAAGAGCGCAGAGACCCAGTACTTC.

V and J are TRBV6-6 and TRBJ2-7, with D maybe TRBD1 (6 bases). The CDR3 runs to 13 residues. Germline V gene sequence: CDR1 MNHNY, CDR2 SVGAGI (reference sequence). V lost 7 bases to trimming and J lost 0 bases, with 10 bases between them. In nucleotides, the CDR3 is TGTGCCAGCATCGAGGGGGTCTCCTACGAGCAGTACTTC. Amino acid sequence: CASIEGVSYEQYF.

This clonotype was found many times. The CDR3 DNA follows: TGTGCCAGCAGCTTGCTGGGGGTCGGGGGCGCGGACACTGAAGCTTTCTTT. It codes for CASSLLGVGGADTEAFF. The V gene is TRBV11-2, the J gene TRBJ1-1; possible D gene TRBD1, 6 bases. Trimming took off 3 bases at V and 3 bases at J, with 20 bases between the two ends. CDR3 size: 17 residues. Germline loops: CDR1 SGHAT, CDR2 FQNNGV.

V is TRBV29-1 and J is TRBJ2-2, with 7 positions matching TRBD2. The trim removed 6 bases at V and 3 bases at J, leaving 10 bases unmatched. The CDR3 spans 15 residues. Germline CDR1 is SQVTM and CDR2 is ANQGSEA. Here the CDR3 reads CSVWGGFRDTGELFF. In nucleotides, the CDR3 is TGCAGCGTGTGGGGGGGGTTCCGAGACACCGGGGAGCTGTTTTTT.

This chain joins TRBV14 and TRBJ1-3; D gene uncertain. V lost 4 bases to trimming and J lost 2 bases, with 3 bases between them. The germline V gene encodes CDR1 SGHDN and CDR2 FVKESK. The CDR3 totals 12 residues. This CDR3 reads CASSRTGNTIYF. The CDR3 region has the DNA TGTGCCAGCAGCCGGACTGGAAACACCATATATTTT.

This chain connects TRBV2 to TRBJ2-1, with TRBD2 matching 10 bases. This CDR3 contains 15 residues. Trimming cost V 10 bases and J 8 bases; bases outside gene matches: 14. Germline V CDR1 and CDR2: SNHLY, FYNNEI. The CDR3 reads CATKAAGGPGDEQFF. For the CDR3, the DNA is TGTGCCACCAAGGCAGCGGGGGGGCCGGGCGATGAGCAGTTCTTC.

This clonotype was seen many times. This sequence joins TRBV27 and TRBJ2-1; D tentatively fits TRBD1 or TRBD2 (5 bases each). This CDR3 has 15 amino acids. Trimming took 4 bases from V and 8 from J, leaving 18 bases between them. Germline V gene data show CDR1 as MNHEY and CDR2 as SMNVEV (reference sequence). The CDR3 is CASSSGTTQGDEQFF. Here the CDR3 DNA reads TGTGCCAGCAGTTCCGGGACCACCCAAGGAGATGAGCAGTTCTTC.

V gene TRBV7-9 combines with J gene TRBJ2-1; D may be TRBD2 (5 bases). There are 12 residues in the CDR3. The V end was cut by 5 bases, the J end by 4 bases, with 6 bases between. CDR1 is SEHNR and CDR2 is FQNEAQ in the germline V gene (reference sequence). CDR3 loop: CASSRGYNEQFF. In DNA, the CDR3 is TGTGCCAGCAGCCGAGGGTACAATGAGCAGTTCTTC.

This clonotype was found many times. The chain combines TRBV7-8 with TRBJ1-1; weak D call: TRBD1 (6 bases). V lost 2 bases to trimming and J lost 1 base, with 23 bases between them. CDR1 is SGHVS and CDR2 is FQNEAQ in the germline V gene. This CDR3 is 19 amino acids long. Here the CDR3 DNA reads TGTGCCAGCAGCTTAAGGCCCGGACAAGGGGGGATCAAGAACACTGAAGCTTTCTTT. It translates to CASSLRPGQGGIKNTEAFF.

This clonotype occurred many times. This chain joins TRBV29-1 and TRBJ2-7; no clear D. CDR1 is SQVTM, CDR2 ANQGSEA, per germline. The CDR3 loop spans 12 amino acids. V was cut by 3 bases and J by 5 bases, with 11 bases left in between. The CDR3 loop is CSVDSGIHEQYF. In nucleotides, the CDR3 is TGCAGCGTTGATTCAGGAATCCACGAGCAGTACTTC.

This clonotype has a single count. The rearrangement joins TRBV28 to TRBJ1-5; TRBD1 is a possible D gene (6 bases). V lost 1 base to trimming and J lost 6 bases, with 16 bases between them. The CDR3 consists of 16 residues. Germline-derived CDR1 and CDR2 are MDHEN and SYDVKM. The CDR3 bases are TGTGCCAGCAGTTTATCGGCAGGGGCTTCGGCTCAGCCCCAGCATTTT. As protein: CASSLSAGASAQPQHF. The variable domain in full, with the rest retrieved from reference TRBV28 and TRBJ1-5, is DVKVTQSSRYLVKRTGEKVFLECVQDMDHENMFWYRQDPGLGLRLIYFSYDVKMKEKGDIPEGYSVSREKKERFSLILESASTNQTSMYLCASSLSAGASAQPQHFGDGTRLSIL.

There are many counts of this clonotype. V is TRBV6-1 and J is TRBJ1-5; no definite D call. The germline V gene has CDR1 MNHNS and CDR2 SASEGT. The CDR3 is 16 amino acids. V gave up 6 bases and J gave up 6 bases, with 21 bases separating them. In nucleotides, the CDR3 is TGTGCCAGCAGACCTCATCCGCAGGCGGCGAGTCAGCCCCAGCATTTT. Protein sequence: CASRPHPQAASQPQHF.

This clonotype came up many times. The chain joins TRBV6-2 or TRBV6-3 to TRBJ2-2; D may be TRBD1 or TRBD2 (6 bases each). Trimming took off 6 bases at V and 10 bases at J, with 21 bases between the two ends. The CDR3 sequence is 15 residues long. CDR1 is MNHEY, CDR2 SVGEGT, per germline. In DNA, the CDR3 is TGTGCCAGCAGCCCGCATGTGGGGGGCGGCCCGGAGCTGTTTTTT. It translates to CASSPHVGGGPELFF.

This clonotype has ten or more counts. The chain has TRBV7-8 and TRBJ1-4; 7 positions match TRBD1. Germline assignment: CDR1 SGHVS and CDR2 FQNEAQ. This CDR3 spans 16 amino acids. The junction had 6 bases not matched to a gene; V was cut back by 5 bases and J by 0 bases. The CDR3 loop reads CASSTSGQSTNEKLFF. Written as DNA, the CDR3 is TGTGCCAGCAGCACCTCGGGACAGTCAACTAATGAAAAACTGTTTTTT.

This rearrangement joins TRBV5-6 to TRBJ1-6, with TRBD1 matching over 9 bases. V lost 4 bases and J lost 9; bases outside the gene matches: 2. The CDR3 is 13 amino acids. Germline V CDR1 and CDR2: SGHDT, YYEEEE. The CDR3 DNA reads as TGTGCCAGCAGCCCGGGACAGGGTTCACCCCTCCACTTT. It yields the protein CASSPGQGSPLHF.

This clonotype was detected a few times. The chain links TRBV20-1 to TRBJ2-7; perhaps D is TRBD1 or TRBD2 (6 bases each). The germline gives CDR1 DFQATT, CDR2 SNEGSKA (reference sequence). CDR3 size: 15 residues. V was clipped by 3 bases and J by 3 bases, with 18 bases between them. CDR3 nucleotides: TGCAGTGCTAGGGGAAAGAGGGGGGTGGTCTACGAGCAGTACTTC. It encodes CSARGKRGVVYEQYF.

The chain carries TRBV13 and TRBJ2-1, with D tentatively TRBD2 (7 bases). Germline values: CDR1 PRHDT, CDR2 FYEKMQ (reference sequence). Deletions cut 0 bases from V and 0 bases from J, with 12 bases between. This CDR3 comprises 17 residues. The CDR3 loop is CASSLGRGPSSYNEQFF. The CDR3 DNA follows: TGTGCCAGCAGCTTAGGGCGGGGGCCCAGCTCCTACAATGAGCAGTTCTTC.

This sequence joins TRBV9 and TRBJ2-7; 9 bases are shared with TRBD1. Per germline, CDR1 SGDLS and CDR2 YYNGEE. V lost 4 bases to trimming and J lost 2 bases; unmatched junction nucleotides: 7. CDR3 length equals 15 residues. The CDR3: CASSPRDRVAYEQYF. In nucleotides, the CDR3 is TGTGCCAGCAGCCCCCGGGACAGGGTGGCCTACGAGCAGTACTTC. Looking up the rest from reference TRBV9 and TRBJ2-7 gives the full variable domain: DSGVTQTPKHLITATGQRVTLRCSPRSGDLSVYWYQQSLDQGLQFLIQYYNGEERAKGNILERFSAQQFPDLHSELNLSSLELGDSALYFCASSPRDRVAYEQYFGPGTRLTVT.